Listed below are T cell receptor beta chains from one sample, sequenced in a study of blood T cell repertoires in COVID-19. Produced via immunoSEQ multiplex PCR; TCRdb's table is partial and in-frame only. The sample has 130,000 to 150,000 clones; roughly 80% are singletons. Input material: peripheral blood. All receptors derive from a woman aged 40 to 55 with active or convalescent COVID-19. The CDR3 runs from the conserved cysteine through the conserved F or W. Fields, in order: J gene, D gene, CDR3 length, V gene, clone size, CDR3 protein, CDR3 DNA. A D gene is named only where the DNA matches it firmly. Rows may omit the clone size; those that give it use once, few, many or a size class.

J gene: TRBJ2-5; D gene: TRBD2; CDR3 length: 14; V gene: TRBV11-2; clone size: NA; CDR3 protein: CASSLLRGQETQYF; CDR3 DNA: TGTGCCAGCAGCTTATTGCGGGGGCAAGAGACCCAGTACTTC
J gene: TRBJ2-2; D gene: NA; CDR3 length: 13; V gene: TRBV24-1; clone size: few; CDR3 protein: CATSEGSAGELFF; CDR3 DNA: TGTGCCACCAGTGAAGGTAGCGCCGGGGAGCTGTTTTTT
J gene: TRBJ1-2; D gene: NA; CDR3 length: 12; V gene: TRBV10-3; clone size: NA; CDR3 protein: CAISESGRGYTF; CDR3 DNA: TGTGCCATCAGTGAGTCGGGCCGAGGCTACACCTTC
J gene: TRBJ2-7; D gene: NA; CDR3 length: 13; V gene: TRBV10-2; clone size: NA; CDR3 protein: CASSESWGYEQYF; CDR3 DNA: TGCGCCAGCAGTGAGTCCTGGGGCTATGAGCAGTACTTC
J gene: TRBJ1-2; D gene: TRBD1; CDR3 length: 16; V gene: TRBV28; clone size: NA; CDR3 protein: CASSLTGGVKGYGYTF; CDR3 DNA: TGTGCCAGCAGTTTAACAGGGGGCGTCAAGGGCTATGGCTACACCTTC
J gene: TRBJ2-1; D gene: TRBD2; CDR3 length: 16; V gene: TRBV3-1/TRBV3-2; clone size: NA; CDR3 protein: CASSQVLLAGDNEQFF; CDR3 DNA: TGTGCCAGCAGCCAAGTCTTGCTAGCGGGAGACAATGAGCAGTTCTTC
J gene: TRBJ1-2; D gene: NA; CDR3 length: 12; V gene: TRBV28; clone size: NA; CDR3 protein: CASSLRGYGYTF; CDR3 DNA: TGTGCCAGCAGTTTACGGGGCTATGGCTACACCTTC
J gene: TRBJ1-2; D gene: TRBD1; CDR3 length: 12; V gene: TRBV14; clone size: NA; CDR3 protein: CASSQGTGSNTF; CDR3 DNA: TGTGCCAGCAGCCAAGGGACAGGGAGTAACACCTTC
J gene: TRBJ1-2; D gene: NA; CDR3 length: 12; V gene: TRBV7-2; clone size: NA; CDR3 protein: CASSFGGYGYTF; CDR3 DNA: TGTGCCAGCAGCTTCGGCGGCTATGGCTACACCTTC
J gene: TRBJ2-6; D gene: NA; CDR3 length: 15; V gene: TRBV6-4; clone size: many; CDR3 protein: CASSDRDSGANVLTF; CDR3 DNA: TGTGCCAGCAGTGACCGGGACTCTGGGGCCAACGTCCTGACTTTC
J gene: TRBJ1-5; D gene: NA; CDR3 length: 15; V gene: TRBV10-3; clone size: NA; CDR3 protein: CAISGGGQGNQPQHF; CDR3 DNA: TGTGCCATCAGTGGGGGGGGTCAGGGGAATCAGCCCCAGCATTTT
J gene: TRBJ2-7; D gene: NA; CDR3 length: 13; V gene: TRBV6-1; clone size: once; CDR3 protein: CASSQAAGGEQYF; CDR3 DNA: TGTGCCAGCAGTCAAGCAGCTGGAGGGGAGCAGTACTTC
J gene: TRBJ1-1; D gene: NA; CDR3 length: 16; V gene: TRBV6-5; clone size: NA; CDR3 protein: CASSYPSRLSNTEAFF; CDR3 DNA: TGTGCCAGCAGTTACCCAAGCAGGTTGTCGAACACTGAAGCTTTCTTT
J gene: TRBJ1-5; D gene: NA; CDR3 length: 14; V gene: TRBV28; clone size: many; CDR3 protein: CASSPLMRNQPQHF; CDR3 DNA: TGTGCCAGCAGTCCCCTAATGCGGAATCAGCCCCAGCATTTT
J gene: TRBJ2-7; D gene: TRBD1; CDR3 length: 13; V gene: TRBV11-2; clone size: few; CDR3 protein: CASSGQGLYEQYF; CDR3 DNA: TGTGCCAGCAGTGGACAGGGACTCTACGAGCAGTACTTC